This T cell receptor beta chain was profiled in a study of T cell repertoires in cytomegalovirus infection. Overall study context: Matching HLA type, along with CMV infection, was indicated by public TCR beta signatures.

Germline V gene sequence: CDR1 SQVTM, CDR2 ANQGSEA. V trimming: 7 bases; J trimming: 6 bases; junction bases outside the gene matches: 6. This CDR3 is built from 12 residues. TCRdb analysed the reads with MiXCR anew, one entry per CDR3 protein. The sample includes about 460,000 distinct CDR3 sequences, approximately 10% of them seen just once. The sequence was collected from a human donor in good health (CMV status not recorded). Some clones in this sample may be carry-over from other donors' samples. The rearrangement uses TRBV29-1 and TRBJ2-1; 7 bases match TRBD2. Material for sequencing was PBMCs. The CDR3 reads CSARLALNEQFF. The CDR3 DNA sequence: TGCAGCGCTAGACTAGCTCTCAATGAGCAGTTCTTC.